One TCR beta chain is described in this entry. A second PCR of 7 to 11 cycles used a sample-barcoded 5' primer and a J-beta primer mix. Each CDR3 protein is one row after TCRdb ran MiXCR on the 5' RACE reads. This table has approximately 730,000 distinct CDR3 sequences, 53% appearing once. The data originate from a study of blood T cells in healthy people across ages. Germline V gives CDR1 DFQATT, CDR2 SNEGSKA (reference sequence). The CDR3 runs 11 residues. Trimming left V 5 bases short and J 6 bases short, with 8 bases between. The chain combines TRBV20-1 with TRBJ2-1; D ambiguous. The sample taken for sequencing was blood. The source of this sequence is a man older than 75 in good health. CDR3 residues: CSALRTNEQFF. CDR3 bases: TGCAGTGCTCTCCGAACCAATGAGCAGTTCTTC.